The 25 T cell receptor beta chains below were found in one sample sequenced in a study of tumor T cells in aggressive B-cell lymphoma. The table came from immunoSEQ multiplex PCR; TCRdb's copy has only in-frame clones and leaves some out. Among approximately 10,000 clones, approximately 81% were seen once, and the ten largest hold under 4%. Material: tumor tissue. The source is an adult with diffuse large B cell lymphoma.

The J gene is TRBJ1-1, the V gene TRBV10-2, with D possibly TRBD1 on 5 matching bases. Trimming cost V 2 bases and J 2 bases, with 9 bases left between them. CDR3 length: 14 residues. Germline-derived CDR1 and CDR2 are WSHSY and SAAADI. CDR3 sequence: CASSEEGLNTEAFF. In DNA, the CDR3 is TGCGCCAGCAGTGAGGAGGGACTCAACACTGAAGCTTTCTTT.

The chain is built from TRBV10-3 and TRBJ2-7; 7 bases line up with TRBD2. Trimming took 3 bases from V and 0 from J; bases not matched to a gene: 8. The CDR3 has 16 amino acids. The germline V gene has CDR1 ENHRY and CDR2 SYGVKD. DNA for the CDR3: TGTGCCATCAGTGACCAAAGCGGGGCCTTCTCCTACGAGCAGTACTTC. Its translation is CAISDQSGAFSYEQYF.

The rearrangement uses TRBV30 and TRBJ2-5; D possibly corresponds to TRBD1 (6 bases). With 5 bases removed from V and 5 bases from J, the gap between germline ends came to 15 bases. The CDR3 is 13 amino acids. Germline V gene data show CDR1 as GTSNPN and CDR2 as SVGIG (reference sequence). The CDR3: CAWETGLEETQYF. CDR3 nucleotides: TGTGCCTGGGAAACAGGGTTAGAGGAGACCCAGTACTTC.

This chain uses TRBV7-8 with TRBJ1-2; TRBD1 is a possible D gene (6 bases). The length of the CDR3 is 15 residues. With 2 bases removed from V and 2 bases from J, the gap between germline ends came to 12 bases. The germline V gene encodes CDR1 SGHVS and CDR2 FQNEAQ. The CDR3 here is CASSLLGAPNYGYTF. The CDR3 DNA sequence: TGTGCCAGCAGCTTATTGGGGGCCCCGAACTATGGCTACACCTTC.

The chain's CDR3 is CASRGLWGTGELFF. The CDR3 region has the DNA TGCGCCAGTCGCGGACTCTGGGGCACCGGGGAGCTGTTTTTT. The genes are TRBV5-1 and TRBJ2-2, with D tentatively TRBD2 (5 bases). The germline V and J ends were trimmed by 8 bases and 4 bases, with 15 bases remaining between them. This CDR3 spans 14 amino acids. The germline gives CDR1 SGHRS, CDR2 YFSETQ.

The rearrangement uses TRBV5-8 and TRBJ2-7, with D unclear. V was pared by 1 base and J by 6 bases, with 11 bases between. This CDR3 has 13 residues. Germline V lookup: CDR1 SGHTS, CDR2 YDEGEE. In DNA form, the CDR3 reads TGTGCCAGCAGCTTGATGGGCTCTATCGAGCAGTACTTC. Its protein product is CASSLMGSIEQYF.

The sample holds a few counts of this clone. The V and J genes are TRBV15 and TRBJ2-7; no reliable D call. There are 13 residues in the CDR3. V was cut by 0 bases and J by 6 bases, with 9 bases left in between. CDR1 and CDR2 (germline): LNHNV, YYDKDF (reference sequence). The CDR3, as DNA: TGTGCCACCAGCAGAGATGGCGAGCGCGAGCAGTACTTC. This codes for CATSRDGEREQYF. The variable domain in full, completed from reference TRBV15 and TRBJ2-7, reads DAMVIQNPRYQVTQFGKPVTLSCSQTLNHNVMYWYQQKSSQAPKLLFHYYDKDFNNEADTPDNFQSRRPNTSFCFLDIRSPGLGDTAMYLCATSRDGEREQYFGPGTRLTVT.

The CDR3 DNA sequence: TGTGCCAGCAGCAGCTTATGGCGACAGGAATATGGCTACACCTTC. It yields the protein CASSSLWRQEYGYTF. The J gene is TRBJ1-2, the V gene TRBV7-3, with a tentative D call TRBD1 (6 bases). The germline V gene has CDR1 SGHTA and CDR2 FQGTGA. The V end was cut by 5 bases, the J end by 5 bases, with 18 bases between. CDR3 size: 15 residues.

This clone was recorded only once. V gene TRBV5-1 combines with J gene TRBJ1-1; the D is unclear. This CDR3 region has 13 residues. Germline V gene lookup returns CDR1 SGHRS and CDR2 YFSETQ. V lost 4 bases, J lost 0 bases, and 7 bases lay in between. The CDR3 nucleotides read TGCGCCAGCAGCAACTTCATGAACACTGAAGCTTTCTTT. It is translated as CASSNFMNTEAFF.

The table lists this clone with a few counts. The J gene is TRBJ1-5, the V gene TRBV10-3, with 7 bases identical to TRBD1. The germline V gene has CDR1 ENHRY and CDR2 SYGVKD. V lost 6 bases, J lost 5 bases, and 10 bases stayed unmatched. The CDR3 spans 15 residues. The CDR3, as DNA: TGTGCCATCAGCTTCACAGGGGAGTACGATCAGCCCCAGCATTTT. It is translated as CAISFTGEYDQPQHF.

V usage is TRBV4-2 and J usage is TRBJ2-6; TRBD2 matches at 7 bases. The V segment lost 0 bases and the J segment 4 bases; nucleotides outside the gene matches: 12. CDR1 is LGHNA and CDR2 is YNFKEQ in the germline V gene. This CDR3 spans 19 amino acids. As DNA, the CDR3 is TGTGCCAGCAGCCAAGAAGGGCCGACTAGCCTTCTGGGGGCCAACGTCCTGACTTTC. It codes for CASSQEGPTSLLGANVLTF.

This chain joins TRBV30 and TRBJ2-1; 9 nucleotides line up with TRBD2. Germline trimming cut 2 bases from V and 9 bases from J; bases unmatched to any gene: 5. The CDR3 extends over 13 amino acids. Germline-derived CDR1 and CDR2 are GTSNPN and SVGIG (reference sequence). The DNA of the CDR3 is TGTGCCTGGAGTCGCGGGGGGGCAGGTGAGCAGTTCTTC. Translated: CAWSRGGAGEQFF.

The chain joins TRBV19 to TRBJ1-5; a possible D gene is TRBD1 (5 bases). Germline V CDR1 and CDR2: LNHDA, SQIVND (reference sequence). The CDR3 extends over 19 amino acids. Trimming pared 4 bases from V and 0 bases from J, leaving 22 bases between. The CDR3 region has the DNA TGTGCCAGTAGTACACCGGGGGGACTTGGTTCTTATAGCAATCAGCCCCAGCATTTT. Amino acid sequence: CASSTPGGLGSYSNQPQHF.

This clone showed up just once. The rearrangement links TRBV4-1 to TRBJ2-7; 7 bases line up with TRBD1. This CDR3 contains 14 residues. V gave up 1 base and J gave up 3 bases; unmatched junction bases: 3. Germline lookup yields CDR1 MGHRA and CDR2 YSYEKL. The CDR3 bases are TGCGCCAGCAGCCAAGCGGGACAGCTCTACGAGCAGTACTTC. The encoded protein is CASSQAGQLYEQYF.

This chain links TRBV28 with TRBJ1-4; possibly TRBD1 for D (5 bases). The V and J ends lost 2 bases and 5 bases respectively, with 9 bases between them. This CDR3 is built from 14 residues. The V gene's germline CDR1 is MDHEN and CDR2 SYDVKM. The CDR3 spells CASSLRQGNEKLFF. CDR3 nucleotides: TGTGCCAGCAGTTTACGGCAGGGAAATGAAAAACTGTTTTTT. The full variable domain, with the rest looked up from reference TRBV28 and TRBJ1-4, is DVKVTQSSRYLVKRTGEKVFLECVQDMDHENMFWYRQDPGLGLRLIYFSYDVKMKEKGDIPEGYSVSREKKERFSLILESASTNQTSMYLCASSLRQGNEKLFFGSGTQLSVL.

The rearrangement uses TRBV5-1 and TRBJ1-2, with TRBD1 identical over 7 bases. CDR1 SGHRS and CDR2 YFSETQ come from the germline V gene. This CDR3 contains 19 residues. With 0 bases clipped from V and 6 bases from J, the junction kept 20 bases outside the gene matches. In nucleotides, the CDR3 is TGCGCCAGCAGCTTGGGCTTGAGAGGAACAGGGGAGTTGATGGATGGCTACACCTTC. Amino acid sequence: CASSLGLRGTGELMDGYTF.

The V and J genes are TRBV15 and TRBJ1-5; 9 nucleotides agree with TRBD1. This CDR3 region has 16 residues. The V segment lost 2 bases and the J segment 7 bases; nucleotides outside the gene matches: 9. CDR1 LNHNV and CDR2 YYDKDF come from the germline V gene (reference sequence). In DNA, the CDR3 is TGTGCCACCAGCAGAAACACAGGGGGCGCAGGACAGCCCCAGCATTTT. Protein sequence: CATSRNTGGAGQPQHF.

The V and J genes are TRBV30 and TRBJ2-7, with D possibly TRBD1 on 6 matching bases. Trimming took 3 bases from V and 0 from J, leaving 12 bases between them. CDR3 length: 14 amino acids. Germline V gene lookup returns CDR1 GTSNPN and CDR2 SVGIG (reference sequence). The CDR3 region is CAWSLGGSSYEQYF. The CDR3 nucleotides read TGTGCCTGGAGCCTAGGGGGTAGCTCCTACGAGCAGTACTTC.

This rearrangement joins TRBV4-1 to TRBJ1-6; 10 bases fit TRBD1. Germline V gene sequence: CDR1 MGHRA, CDR2 YSYEKL. The V segment lost 2 bases and the J segment 9 bases; nucleotides outside the gene matches: 4. The CDR3 contains 15 residues. For the CDR3, the DNA is TGCGCCAGCAGCCAACAGACAGGGGGCGGTTCACCCCTCCACTTT. This translates into CASSQQTGGGSPLHF.

The V call is TRBV28, the J call TRBJ1-1; possible D gene TRBD1, 5 bases. The CDR3 sequence is 14 residues long. Germline CDR1 MDHEN, CDR2 SYDVKM. Trimming took 7 bases from V and 5 from J, leaving 17 bases between them. The CDR3 reads CASNRIREGTEAFF. The CDR3 coding sequence is TGTGCCAGCAATAGAATAAGGGAGGGGACTGAAGCTTTCTTT.

This chain links TRBV28 with TRBJ1-5, with 7 bases matching TRBD1. Germline V lookup: CDR1 MDHEN, CDR2 SYDVKM. V lost 4 bases to trimming and J lost 0 bases; unmatched junction nucleotides: 12. The CDR3 is 18 amino acids. CDR3 sequence: CASSSRQGVSYSNQPQHF. CDR3 in DNA: TGTGCCAGCAGTTCAAGACAGGGAGTCTCTTATAGCAATCAGCCCCAGCATTTT.

The rearrangement links TRBV4-2 to TRBJ2-1; 9 nucleotides line up with TRBD2. CDR3 length: 15 residues. CDR1 is LGHNA and CDR2 is YNFKEQ in the germline V gene. With 4 bases clipped from V and 7 bases from J, the junction kept 8 bases outside the gene matches. The CDR3 sequence: CASSRTERGANEQFF. The CDR3 DNA reads TGTGCCAGCAGCCGGACTGAGCGGGGGGCAAATGAGCAGTTCTTC.

V is TRBV10-1 and J is TRBJ1-2; perhaps TRBD1 as D (6 bases). There are 18 residues in the CDR3. Trimming shortened V by 3 bases and J by 4 bases, and 24 bases separated the two germline ends. CDR1 and CDR2 from the germline V gene are WNHNN and SYGVQD (reference sequence). The CDR3 DNA is TGCGCCAGCAGTGAAGGGGGGGCAGGGCGATACCCCTTCTATGGCTACACCTTC. It yields the protein CASSEGGAGRYPFYGYTF.

This sequence joins TRBV6-6 and TRBJ2-2; D may be TRBD1 (5 bases). V was clipped by 8 bases and J by 0 bases, with 13 bases between them. From germline, CDR1 is MNHNY and CDR2 SVGAGI (reference sequence). The CDR3 runs to 15 residues. This CDR3 is CASLGAGANTGELFF. DNA of the CDR3: TGTGCCAGCTTAGGGGCAGGCGCGAACACCGGGGAGCTGTTTTTT.

This clone was found a few times. This sequence joins TRBV29-1 and TRBJ2-1; possibly TRBD1 for D (5 bases). Looked up from germline, CDR1 is SQVTM and CDR2 is ANQGSEA. The V end was cut by 7 bases, the J end by 0 bases, with 13 bases between. There are 14 residues in the CDR3. The CDR3 reads CSGERDSSYNEQFF. CDR3 coding DNA: TGCAGCGGAGAAAGAGACAGCTCCTACAATGAGCAGTTCTTC.